This T cell receptor (beta chain) was recorded in a study of CD8+ T cells in alopecia areata. As for the study in general: Patients received oral tofacitinib, 5 to 10 mg twice daily, for moderate-to-severe alopecia areata. General study results and limits: The study found that many expanded lesional clones persisted in scalp and blood during tofacitinib. Compared with normal scalp, lesional scalp had higher clonality and more expanded CD8+ clones.

The CDR3 runs 12 residues. The germline CDR1 and CDR2 sequences are SQVTM and ANQGSEA. V was trimmed by 6 bases and J by 2 bases, leaving 10 bases between them. Extracted RNA was reverse transcribed into cDNA, the sequencing template. The method was immunoSEQ multiplex PCR; TCRdb's version includes in-frame clones alone and lacks a portion of them. In the table there are 160,000 or so clones, 50% to 70% of which are singletons. Stated treatment: oral pan-JAK inhibitor, 5-10 mg twice daily. For this clone: Antigen unknown.

J is TRBJ2-5 and V is TRBV29-1, with TRBD2 as a possible D gene (6 bases). The TCR was taken from a human donor with alopecia areata. Source: CD4+ T cells sorted from blood, taken at week 4, from a patient treated with tofacitinib. This CDR3 reads CSVGTSQETQYF. In DNA form, the CDR3 reads TGCAGCGTGGGGACTTCACAAGAGACCCAGTACTTC.